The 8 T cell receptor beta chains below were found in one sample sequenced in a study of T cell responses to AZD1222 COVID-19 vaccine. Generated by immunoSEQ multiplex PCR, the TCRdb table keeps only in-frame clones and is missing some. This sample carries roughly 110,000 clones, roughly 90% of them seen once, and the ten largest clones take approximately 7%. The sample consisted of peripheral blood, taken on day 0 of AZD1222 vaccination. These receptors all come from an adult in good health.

CDR3 sequence (DNA): TGTGCCAGCAGCACCGGATGGGGCAATCAGCCCCAGCATTTT. This sequence encodes CASSTGWGNQPQHF. The chain recombines TRBV27 with TRBJ1-5; no definite D call. CDR1 is MNHEY and CDR2 is SMNVEV in the germline V gene (reference sequence). The CDR3 extends over 14 amino acids. V lost 6 bases and J 2 bases, leaving 11 bases between the germline ends.

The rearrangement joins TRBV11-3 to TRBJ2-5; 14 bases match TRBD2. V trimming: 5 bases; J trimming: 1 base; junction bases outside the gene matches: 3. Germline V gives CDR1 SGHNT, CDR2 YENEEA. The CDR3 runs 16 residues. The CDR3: CASSLGLAGGQETQYF. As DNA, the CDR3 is TGTGCCAGCAGCCTAGGACTAGCGGGGGGCCAAGAGACCCAGTACTTC.

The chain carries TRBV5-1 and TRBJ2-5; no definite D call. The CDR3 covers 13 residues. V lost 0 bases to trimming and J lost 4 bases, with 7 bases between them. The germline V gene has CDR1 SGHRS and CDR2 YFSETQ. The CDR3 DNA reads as TGCGCCAGCAGCTTGGGGGTGGCAGAGACCCAGTACTTC. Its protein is CASSLGVAETQYF.

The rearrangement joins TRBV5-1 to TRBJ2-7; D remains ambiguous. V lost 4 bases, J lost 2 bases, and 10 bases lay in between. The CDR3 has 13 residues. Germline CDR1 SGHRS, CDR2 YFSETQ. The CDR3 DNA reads TGCGCCAGCAGCACAACTTTACCCTACGAGCAGTACTTC. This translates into CASSTTLPYEQYF.

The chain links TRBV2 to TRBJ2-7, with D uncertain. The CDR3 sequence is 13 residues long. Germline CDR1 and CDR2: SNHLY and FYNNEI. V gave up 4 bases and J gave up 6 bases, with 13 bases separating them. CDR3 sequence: CASSVMETSEQYF. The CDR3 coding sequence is TGTGCCAGCAGTGTTATGGAAACAAGCGAGCAGTACTTC.

CDR3 region: CASSDPWGRYSGGNTEAFF. DNA for the CDR3: TGTGCCAGCAGCGATCCGTGGGGCAGGTATTCCGGGGGAAACACTGAAGCTTTCTTT. J is TRBJ1-1 and V is TRBV6-2 or TRBV6-3; TRBD1 is a possible D gene (5 bases). The V gene's germline CDR1 is MNHEY and CDR2 SVGEGT. This CDR3 is 19 amino acids long. The V and J ends lost 6 bases and 2 bases respectively, with 28 bases between them.

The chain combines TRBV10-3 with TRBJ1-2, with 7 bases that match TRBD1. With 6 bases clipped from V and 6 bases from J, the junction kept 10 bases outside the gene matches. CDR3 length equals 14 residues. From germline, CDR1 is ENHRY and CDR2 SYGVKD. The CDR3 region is CAISNRGWSDGYTF. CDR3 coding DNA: TGTGCCATCAGCAACAGGGGCTGGAGCGATGGCTACACCTTC.

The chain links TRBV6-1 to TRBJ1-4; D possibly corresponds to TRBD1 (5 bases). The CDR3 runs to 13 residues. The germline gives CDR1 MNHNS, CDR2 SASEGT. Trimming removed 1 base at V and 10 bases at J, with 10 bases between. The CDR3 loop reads CASSEVSRGKLFF. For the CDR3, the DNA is TGTGCCAGCAGTGAAGTTTCTAGGGGAAAACTGTTTTTT.